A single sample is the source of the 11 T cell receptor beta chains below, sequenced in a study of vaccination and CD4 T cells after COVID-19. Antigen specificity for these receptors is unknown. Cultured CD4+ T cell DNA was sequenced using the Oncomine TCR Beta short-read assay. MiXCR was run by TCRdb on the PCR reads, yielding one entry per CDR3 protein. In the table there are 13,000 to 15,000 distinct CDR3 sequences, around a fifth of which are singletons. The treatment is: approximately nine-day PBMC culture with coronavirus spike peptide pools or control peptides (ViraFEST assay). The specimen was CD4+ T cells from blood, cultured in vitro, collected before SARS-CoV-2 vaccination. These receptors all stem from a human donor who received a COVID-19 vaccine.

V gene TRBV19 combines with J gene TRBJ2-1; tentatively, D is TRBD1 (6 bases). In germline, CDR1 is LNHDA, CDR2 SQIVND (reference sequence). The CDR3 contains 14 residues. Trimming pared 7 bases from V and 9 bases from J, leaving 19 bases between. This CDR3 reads CASTPPGASSEQFF. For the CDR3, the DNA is TGTGCCAGTACCCCCCCAGGGGCGTCTAGTGAGCAGTTCTTC. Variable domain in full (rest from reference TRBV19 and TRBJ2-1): DGGITQSPKYLFRKEGQNVTLSCEQNLNHDAMYWYRQDPGQGLRLIYYSQIVNDFQKGDIAEGYSVSREKKESFPLTVTSAQKNPTAFYLCASTPPGASSEQFFGPGTRLTVL.

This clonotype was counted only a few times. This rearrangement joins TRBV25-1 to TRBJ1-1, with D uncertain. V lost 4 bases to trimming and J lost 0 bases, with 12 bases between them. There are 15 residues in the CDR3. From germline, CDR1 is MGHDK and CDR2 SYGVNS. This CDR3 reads CASSGPESMNTEAFF. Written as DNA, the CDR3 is TGTGCCAGCAGTGGGCCGGAGTCTATGAACACTGAAGCTTTCTTT.

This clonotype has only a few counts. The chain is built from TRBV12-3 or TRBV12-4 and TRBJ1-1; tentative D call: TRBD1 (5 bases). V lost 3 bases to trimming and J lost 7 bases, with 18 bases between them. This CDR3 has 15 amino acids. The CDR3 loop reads CASSLGLMGGHEAFF. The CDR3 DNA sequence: TGTGCCAGCAGTTTGGGGCTGATGGGCGGCCATGAAGCTTTCTTT.

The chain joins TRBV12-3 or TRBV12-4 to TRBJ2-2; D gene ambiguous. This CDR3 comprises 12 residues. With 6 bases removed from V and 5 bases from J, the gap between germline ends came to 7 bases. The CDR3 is CASSADTGELFF. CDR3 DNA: TGTGCCAGCAGCGCGGATACCGGGGAGCTGTTTTTT.

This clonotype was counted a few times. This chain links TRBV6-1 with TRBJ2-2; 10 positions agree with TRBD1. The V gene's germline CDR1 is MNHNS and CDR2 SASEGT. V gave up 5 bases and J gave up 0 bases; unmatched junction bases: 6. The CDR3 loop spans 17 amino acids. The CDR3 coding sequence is TGTGCCAGCAGTCTGGACAGGGGGTTCGCGAACACCGGGGAGCTGTTTTTT. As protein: CASSLDRGFANTGELFF.

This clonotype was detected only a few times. The CDR3 spells CAISEGKGMKSEKLFF. The CDR3 DNA sequence: TGTGCCATCAGTGAGGGGAAGGGGATGAAGAGTGAAAAACTGTTTTTT. The chain is built from TRBV10-3 and TRBJ1-4, with D possibly matching TRBD1 (5 bases). The CDR3 covers 16 residues. Germline CDR1 reads ENHRY; CDR2 reads SYGVKD. The V gene lost 2 bases and the J gene lost 7 bases, with 17 bases spanning the gap.

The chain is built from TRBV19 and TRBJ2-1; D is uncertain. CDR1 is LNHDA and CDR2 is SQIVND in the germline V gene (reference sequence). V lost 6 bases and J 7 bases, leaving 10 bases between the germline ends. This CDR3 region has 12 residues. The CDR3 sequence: CASRIEENEQFF. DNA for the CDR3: TGTGCCAGTAGGATCGAAGAGAATGAGCAGTTCTTC. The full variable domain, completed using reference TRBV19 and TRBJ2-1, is DGGITQSPKYLFRKEGQNVTLSCEQNLNHDAMYWYRQDPGQGLRLIYYSQIVNDFQKGDIAEGYSVSREKKESFPLTVTSAQKNPTAFYLCASRIEENEQFFGPGTRLTVL.

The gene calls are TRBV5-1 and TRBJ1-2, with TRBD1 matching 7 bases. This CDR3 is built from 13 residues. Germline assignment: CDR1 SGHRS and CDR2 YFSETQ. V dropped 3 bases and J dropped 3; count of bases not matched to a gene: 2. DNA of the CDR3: TGCGCCAGCAGCTGGGACAGAGACTATGGCTACACCTTC. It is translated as CASSWDRDYGYTF.

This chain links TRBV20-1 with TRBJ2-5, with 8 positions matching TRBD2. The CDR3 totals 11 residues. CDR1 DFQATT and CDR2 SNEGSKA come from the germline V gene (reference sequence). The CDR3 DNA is TGCAGCGGGGGGGCCAGAGAGACCCAGTACTTC. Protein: CSGGARETQYF.

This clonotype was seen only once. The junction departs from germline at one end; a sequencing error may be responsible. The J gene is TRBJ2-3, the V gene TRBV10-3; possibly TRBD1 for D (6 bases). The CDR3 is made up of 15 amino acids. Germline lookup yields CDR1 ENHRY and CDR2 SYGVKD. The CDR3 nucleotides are TGTGTCATCAGTGAGTCTTTAGGGGGTTCCGATACGCAGTATTTT. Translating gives CVISESLGGSDTQYF.

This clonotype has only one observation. The DNA of the CDR3 is TGTGCCAGCAGATCCGAAGCCGGCAGGGGTGGTACGCAGTATTTT. Translating gives CASRSEAGRGGTQYF. The gene calls are TRBV7-9 and TRBJ2-3; possible D gene TRBD1, 6 bases. The CDR3 consists of 15 residues. Germline-derived CDR1 and CDR2 are SEHNR and FQNEAQ (reference sequence). Trimming took 6 bases from V and 8 from J, leaving 21 bases between them.